These 21 T cell receptor beta chains were all obtained from the same sample, sequenced in a study of memory CD8 T cells in hepatitis C reinfection (TCRdb year 2017). Library prep was done by the immunoSEQ multiplex PCR assay. What TCRdb holds here is the immuneACCESS table cut down to in-frame rearrangements. Part of the clones is not present; checked against another copy, under half of the missing clones reflect an unresolved V gene, and the others are unexplained. The sample contains 6,200 or so clones, more than 80% of them found a single time. Around a fifth of the sample rests with the top ten. The sample's time point label is to be understood as: pre-reinfection, 55 to 20 weeks before reinfection detection. Sorted cells were sequenced directly ex vivo, without in vitro expansion prior to TCR sequencing. Material: naive CD8+ T cells sorted from blood. The label giving this sample's cell subset or site can be read as: total naive CD8+CD45RO- T cells. These receptors were collected from a man between 50 and 59 years old with hepatitis C virus infection.

CDR3 DNA sequence: TGTGCCAGCAGTGAATGGGACAGCCCGACCTACGAGCAGTACTTC. It codes for CASSEWDSPTYEQYF. The chain recombines TRBV6-1 with TRBJ2-7, with 7 bases fitting TRBD1. V lost 2 bases to trimming and J lost 2 bases; unmatched junction nucleotides: 6. Germline-derived CDR1 and CDR2 are MNHNS and SASEGT. The CDR3 extends over 15 amino acids.

This chain joins TRBV30 and TRBJ2-5; 10 bases are a match to TRBD1. V trimming: 3 bases; J trimming: 4 bases; junction bases outside the gene matches: 5. CDR1 and CDR2 from the germline V gene are GTSNPN and SVGIG (reference sequence). The CDR3 covers 14 residues. CDR3 coding DNA: TGTGCCTGGAGCTTGGGACAGGGGAGAGAGACCCAGTACTTC. Protein sequence: CAWSLGQGRETQYF.

This chain joins TRBV4-3 and TRBJ2-7; TRBD2 is a possible D gene (6 bases). CDR1 is LGHNA and CDR2 is YSLEER in the germline V gene. The CDR3 has 16 residues. Trimming took off 0 bases at V and 2 bases at J, with 14 bases between the two ends. The CDR3 loop is CASSQDSSGGAYEQYF. CDR3 nucleotide sequence: TGCGCCAGCAGCCAAGATTCCAGCGGAGGGGCCTACGAGCAGTACTTC.

The rearrangement uses TRBV9 and TRBJ2-5, with D possibly matching TRBD1 (6 bases). Trimming removed 4 bases from V and 7 bases from J, with 23 bases in between. Germline loops: CDR1 SGDLS, CDR2 YYNGEE. The CDR3 is 16 amino acids. CDR3 sequence (DNA): TGTGCCAGCAGCCCCAGAACAGGGACCAATTCGGGGACCCAGTACTTC. The encoded protein is CASSPRTGTNSGTQYF.

By sample share, this clone is large. V usage is TRBV5-4 and J usage is TRBJ2-1; D call uncertain. Per germline, CDR1 SGHNT and CDR2 YYREEE (reference sequence). The CDR3 length is 14 residues. Trimming stripped 1 base from V and 1 base from J, with 6 bases between. CDR3 DNA: TGTGCCAGCAGCTTGCGAGGTTCCTACAATGAGCAGTTCTTC. It codes for CASSLRGSYNEQFF.

The chain uses TRBV5-1 and TRBJ2-1; TRBD2 matches at 8 bases. Trimming took 1 base from V and 4 from J; bases not matched to a gene: 19. CDR3 size: 20 residues. CDR1 is SGHRS, CDR2 YFSETQ, per germline. The DNA for the CDR3 is TGCGCCAGCAGCTTGACCCCCCCCCGGGAGGGCCTAAAGCTTTACAATGAGCAGTTCTTC. Translated: CASSLTPPREGLKLYNEQFF.

CDR3 sequence: CASSGTLPSGRGDEQFF. CDR3 bases: TGTGCCAGCAGTGGGACCCTCCCTAGCGGGAGGGGTGATGAGCAGTTCTTC. The chain employs TRBV6-1 and TRBJ2-1, with 12 bases that match TRBD2. The germline CDR1 and CDR2 sequences are MNHNS and SASEGT. The J segment lost 8 bases and the V segment lost 4 bases, leaving 12 bases of the junction unmatched. CDR3 length: 17 amino acids.

The J gene is TRBJ2-7, the V gene TRBV7-9; the D gene is possibly TRBD2 (6 bases). Germline CDR1 is SEHNR and CDR2 is FQNEAQ (reference sequence). The CDR3 loop spans 13 amino acids. V shed 5 bases and J shed 5 bases, with 13 bases lying between them. The CDR3 sequence: CASSRSWEDEQYF. CDR3 in DNA: TGTGCCAGCAGCCGTTCATGGGAGGACGAGCAGTACTTC.

This clone has a single count. The chain joins TRBV4-1 to TRBJ1-5, with D unresolved. Germline CDR1 MGHRA, CDR2 YSYEKL. The V end lost 0 bases, the J end lost 5 bases, and 11 bases lay between the germline ends. The CDR3 is 15 amino acids. This CDR3 reads CASSQDSYIYQPQHF. As DNA, the CDR3 is TGCGCCAGCAGCCAAGACTCGTACATTTATCAGCCCCAGCATTTT.

The V gene is TRBV4-2, the J gene TRBJ1-1, with 9 bases aligning to TRBD1. J gave up 7 bases and V 3 bases, and 9 bases lay outside the gene matches. Germline V gene lookup returns CDR1 LGHNA and CDR2 YNFKEQ. This CDR3 has 15 amino acids. CDR3 residues: CASSQEKGQGGEAFF. DNA for the CDR3: TGTGCCAGCAGCCAGGAAAAGGGACAGGGAGGTGAAGCTTTCTTT.

The V call is TRBV7-2, the J call TRBJ2-7; 9 nucleotides line up with TRBD2. Germline lookup yields CDR1 SGHTA and CDR2 FQGNSA. V shed 5 bases, J shed 5 bases, and the junction held 4 bases outside the gene matches. CDR3 size: 13 residues. The CDR3 protein is CASSISGSNEQYF. DNA of the CDR3: TGTGCCAGCAGCATTAGCGGGAGCAACGAGCAGTACTTC.

The V and J genes are TRBV18 and TRBJ2-7, with 8 bases aligning to TRBD1. Germline assignment: CDR1 KGHSH and CDR2 LQKENI. This CDR3 region has 14 residues. V shed 3 bases and J 4 bases; nucleotides not matched to a gene: 5. The CDR3 loop is CASSPIRTGYEQYF. The CDR3 DNA reads as TGTGCCAGCTCACCCATTAGGACAGGGTACGAGCAGTACTTC.

This chain joins TRBV30 and TRBJ2-6, with D possibly being TRBD2 (6 bases). V dropped 1 base and J dropped 0 bases, with 7 bases sitting between them. Germline V gene data show CDR1 as GTSNPN and CDR2 as SVGIG (reference sequence). The CDR3 has 15 amino acids. The CDR3 DNA follows: TGTGCCTGGAGTGACGGGAGCTCTGGGGCCAACGTCCTGACTTTC. This translates into CAWSDGSSGANVLTF.

The V and J genes are TRBV6-6 and TRBJ1-5, with 9 bases that match TRBD1. The CDR3 spans 14 residues. Germline V CDR1 and CDR2: MNHNY, SVGAGI (reference sequence). V trimming: 4 bases; J trimming: 5 bases; junction bases outside the gene matches: 3. CDR3 nucleotide sequence: TGTGCCAGCAGTTCCGGACAGGGGCATCAGCCCCAGCATTTT. This gives the protein CASSSGQGHQPQHF.

The chain uses TRBV4-2 and TRBJ2-1; no definite D call. The V gene's germline CDR1 is LGHNA and CDR2 YNFKEQ. The CDR3 extends over 14 amino acids. Trimming left V 5 bases short and J 1 base short, with 9 bases between. The CDR3 loop reads CASSLRGSYNEQFF. The CDR3 nucleotides are TGTGCCAGCAGCTTGCGAGGTTCCTACAATGAGCAGTTCTTC.

This chain links TRBV14 with TRBJ2-7; 8 bases line up with TRBD2. From germline, CDR1 is SGHDN and CDR2 FVKESK. The junction had 10 bases not matched to a gene; V was cut back by 1 base and J by 2 bases. The CDR3 loop spans 17 amino acids. The CDR3 DNA follows: TGTGCCAGCAGCCAAGTCGGACTAGCCCTAAACACCTACGAGCAGTACTTC. Its protein product is CASSQVGLALNTYEQYF.

The chain combines TRBV6-5 with TRBJ2-2; the D gene is possibly TRBD2 (5 bases). The CDR3 is 16 amino acids. V was clipped by 4 bases and J by 5 bases, with 17 bases between them. Germline CDR1 reads MNHEY; CDR2 reads SVGAGI. CDR3 amino acids: CASSSSYSEGTGELFF. The CDR3 DNA reads as TGTGCCAGCAGTTCTTCTTATAGCGAAGGGACCGGGGAGCTGTTTTTT.

V gene TRBV4-2 combines with J gene TRBJ2-1; no reliable D call. Germline V gives CDR1 LGHNA, CDR2 YNFKEQ. The CDR3 extends over 11 amino acids. Trimming cost V 4 bases and J 9 bases, with 7 bases left between them. CDR3 sequence: CASSLQVEQFF. The CDR3, as DNA: TGTGCCAGCAGCCTCCAGGTTGAGCAGTTCTTC.

This chain connects TRBV7-9 to TRBJ1-2, with 7 bases that match TRBD1. The V and J ends lost 6 bases and 5 bases, in that order; junction bases with no gene match: 3. Germline-derived CDR1 and CDR2 are SEHNR and FQNEAQ (reference sequence). The CDR3 runs 12 residues. Written as DNA, the CDR3 is TGTGCCAGCAGTCAGGGGGTTTATGGCTACACCTTC. Translated: CASSQGVYGYTF. Based on the CDR3 plus reference TRBV7-9 and TRBJ1-2, the full variable domain is DTGVSQNPRHKITKRGQNVTFRCDPISEHNRLYWYRQTLGQGPEFLTYFQNEAQLEKSRLLSDRFSAERPKGSFSTLEIQRTEQGDSAMYLCASSQGVYGYTFGSGTRLTVV.

This clone is a singleton in its sample. This sequence joins TRBV7-3 and TRBJ2-1; TRBD2 agrees at 10 bases. V was pared by 3 bases and J by 3 bases, with 11 bases of the junction left unmatched. The CDR3 runs 18 residues. Germline CDR1 and CDR2: SGHTA and FQGTGA. CDR3 in DNA: TGTGCCAGCAGCTTTCCCTCTAGCGGGAGTGGGTACTACAATGAGCAGTTCTTC. Amino acids: CASSFPSSGSGYYNEQFF.

The chain couples TRBV27 to TRBJ1-1; 8 bases map to TRBD1. V trimming: 11 bases; J trimming: 0 bases; junction bases outside the gene matches: 8. The CDR3 is 14 amino acids. The germline CDR1 and CDR2 sequences are MNHEY and SMNVEV (reference sequence). The CDR3 region is CARQGLIVNTEAFF. The CDR3 DNA follows: TGTGCCCGACAGGGGTTGATAGTGAACACTGAAGCTTTCTTT.